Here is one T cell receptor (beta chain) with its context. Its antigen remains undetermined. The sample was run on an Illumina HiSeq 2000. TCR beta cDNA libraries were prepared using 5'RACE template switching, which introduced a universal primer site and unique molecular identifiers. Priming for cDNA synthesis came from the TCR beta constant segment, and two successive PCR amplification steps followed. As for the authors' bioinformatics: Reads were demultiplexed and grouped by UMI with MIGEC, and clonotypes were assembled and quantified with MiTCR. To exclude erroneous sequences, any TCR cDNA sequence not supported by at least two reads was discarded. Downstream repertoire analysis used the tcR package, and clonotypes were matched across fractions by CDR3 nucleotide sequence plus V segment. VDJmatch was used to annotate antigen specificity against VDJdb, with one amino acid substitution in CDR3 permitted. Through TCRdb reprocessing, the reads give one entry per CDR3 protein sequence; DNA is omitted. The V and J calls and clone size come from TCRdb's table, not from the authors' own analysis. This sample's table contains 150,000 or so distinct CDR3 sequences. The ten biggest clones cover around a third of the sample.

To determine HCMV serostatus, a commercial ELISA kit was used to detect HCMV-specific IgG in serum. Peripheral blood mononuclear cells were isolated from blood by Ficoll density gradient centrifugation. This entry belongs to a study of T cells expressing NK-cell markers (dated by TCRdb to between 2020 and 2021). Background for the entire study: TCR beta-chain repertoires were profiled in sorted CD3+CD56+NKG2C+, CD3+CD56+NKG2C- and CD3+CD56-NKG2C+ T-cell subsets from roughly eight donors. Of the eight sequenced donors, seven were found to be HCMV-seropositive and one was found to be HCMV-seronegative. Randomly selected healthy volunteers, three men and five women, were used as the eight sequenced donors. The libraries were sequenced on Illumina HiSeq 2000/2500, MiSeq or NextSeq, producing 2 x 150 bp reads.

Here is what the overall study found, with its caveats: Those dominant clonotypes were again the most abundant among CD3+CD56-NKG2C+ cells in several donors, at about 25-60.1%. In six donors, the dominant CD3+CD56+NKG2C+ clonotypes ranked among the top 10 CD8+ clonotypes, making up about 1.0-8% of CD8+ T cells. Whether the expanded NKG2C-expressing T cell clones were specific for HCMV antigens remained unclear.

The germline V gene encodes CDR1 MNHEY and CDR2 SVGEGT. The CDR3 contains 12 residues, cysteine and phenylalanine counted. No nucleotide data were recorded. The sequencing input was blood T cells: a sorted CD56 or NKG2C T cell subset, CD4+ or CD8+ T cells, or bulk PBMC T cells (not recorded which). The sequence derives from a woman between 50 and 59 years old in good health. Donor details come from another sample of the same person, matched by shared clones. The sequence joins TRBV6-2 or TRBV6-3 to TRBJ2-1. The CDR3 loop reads CASANLDNEQFF.